The 5 T cell receptor beta chains given below trace back to one sample, sequenced in a study of shared T cell receptors in the human thymus. Clones were read by immunoSEQ multiplex PCR, and TCRdb kept only the in-frame ones, dropping some. Of roughly 560,000 clones listed, around 78% are singletons. These data are also associated with another study on human thymus T cells.

The material sequenced was thymocytes. The source is a boy less than two years old with a congenital heart defect.

The V call is TRBV4-3, the J call TRBJ2-1; a weak D match, TRBD2 (6 bases). Trimming removed 4 bases from V and 3 bases from J, with 16 bases in between. CDR1 and CDR2 (germline): LGHNA, YSLEER. The CDR3 spans 16 residues. The CDR3: CASSLTPGLDYNEQFF. In DNA, the CDR3 is TGCGCCAGCAGCCTAACACCGGGACTCGACTACAATGAGCAGTTCTTC.

The J gene is TRBJ2-1, the V gene TRBV13, with 14 bases lining up with TRBD2. The CDR3 spans 16 residues. J gave up 6 bases and V 5 bases, and 6 bases lay outside the gene matches. Germline V gene lookup returns CDR1 PRHDT and CDR2 FYEKMQ (reference sequence). CDR3 amino acids: CASSLDGLAGGNEQFF. CDR3 nucleotides: TGTGCCAGCAGCCTTGACGGACTAGCGGGAGGCAATGAGCAGTTCTTC. Complete variable domain (other parts from reference TRBV13 and TRBJ2-1): AAGVIQSPRHLIKEKRETATLKCYPIPRHDTVYWYQQGPGQDPQFLISFYEKMQSDKGSIPDRFSAQQFSDYHSELNMSSLELGDSALYFCASSLDGLAGGNEQFFGPGTRLTVL.

J is TRBJ1-2 and V is TRBV27; 7 bases align to TRBD1. The CDR3 spans 13 residues. J lost 8 bases, V lost 2 bases, and 5 bases had no gene match. Germline loops: CDR1 MNHEY, CDR2 SMNVEV (reference sequence). The CDR3 DNA follows: TGTGCCAGCAGTTTAAAGGGGGCTAGGGGCTACACCTTC. This translates into CASSLKGARGYTF.

This clone appeared a few times. The chain has TRBV4-3 and TRBJ2-7, with 8 bases lining up with TRBD2. The CDR3 length is 15 residues. V lost 3 bases and J lost 3; bases outside the gene matches: 7. Germline V lookup: CDR1 LGHNA, CDR2 YSLEER. The CDR3 bases are TGCGCCAGCAGCCATGAGAGCGGGAGTGGCTACGAGCAGTACTTC. This gives the protein CASSHESGSGYEQYF.

This sequence joins TRBV7-2 and TRBJ2-5; D may be TRBD2 (5 bases). Germline V CDR1 and CDR2: SGHTA, FQGNSA. The CDR3 spans 14 residues. V dropped 4 bases and J dropped 4 bases, with 13 bases sitting between them. CDR3 loop: CASSSEEGGETQYF. The CDR3 coding sequence is TGTGCCAGCAGCTCGGAAGAAGGAGGAGAGACCCAGTACTTC.